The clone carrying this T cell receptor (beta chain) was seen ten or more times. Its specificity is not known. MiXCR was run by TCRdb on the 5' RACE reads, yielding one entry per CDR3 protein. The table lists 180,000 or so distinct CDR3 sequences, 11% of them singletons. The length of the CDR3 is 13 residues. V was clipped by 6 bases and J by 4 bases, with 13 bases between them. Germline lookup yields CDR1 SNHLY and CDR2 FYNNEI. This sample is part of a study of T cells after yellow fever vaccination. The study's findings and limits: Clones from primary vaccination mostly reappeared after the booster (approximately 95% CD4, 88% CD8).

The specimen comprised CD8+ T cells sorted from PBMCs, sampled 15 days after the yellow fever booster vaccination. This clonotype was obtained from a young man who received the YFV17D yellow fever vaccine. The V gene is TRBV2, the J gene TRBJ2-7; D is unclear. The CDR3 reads CASRWTEGYEQYF. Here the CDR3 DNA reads TGTGCCAGCAGATGGACCGAAGGATACGAGCAGTACTTC.